This TCR beta chain comes out of a study of cytomegalovirus exposure and HLA in healthy donors. In the case of this clone: The antigen is not known.

The PCR made use of 60 Vbeta and 13 Jbeta primers. Assay used: immunoSEQ multiplex PCR; TCRdb lists only in-frame clones, some missing. Of around 130,000 clones detected, over 60% appear once; the ten largest clones hold about 1.5%. The V end was cut by 8 bases, the J end by 7 bases, with 8 bases between. The CDR3 has 10 residues. Germline V gene lookup returns CDR1 ENHRY and CDR2 SYGVKD. Whole-study findings and limits: When analyzed later, a missense DCLRE1C variant was found to be linked to TCR beta V- and J-gene trimming. After further analysis at a later stage, around 17,000 TCR beta sequences were associated with HLA alleles at 0.05 false discovery rate. The study had only CMV serostatus as immune exposure information. Reportedly, diagnosis of cytomegalovirus status by the classifier showed high specificity and sensitivity.

The rearrangement uses TRBV10-3 and TRBJ1-2; no clear D. This clonotype was sampled from a young man in good health and CMV-seronegative. Material for sequencing was PBMCs. The CDR3 DNA reads as TGTGCCATCGGTGGAGCTGGCTACACCTTC. This gives the protein CAIGGAGYTF.